These T cell receptor beta chains were read from a single sample in a study of blood T cell repertoires in COVID-19. The protocol was immunoSEQ multiplex PCR, while the TCRdb copy is restricted to in-frame clones and leaves out a portion. The sample includes about 240,000 clones, 82% of them seen just once. Sequences were obtained from peripheral blood. These receptors were collected from a woman aged 55-70 years with active or convalescent COVID-19. The CDR3 runs from the conserved cysteine through the conserved F or W. A D gene is named only where the DNA matches it firmly. Clone size is given for some rows only: seen once, a few or many times, or a class if the clone is expanded.

j_call clone_size d_call v_call cdr3_aa cdr3_nt
TRBJ1-3 few TRBD1 TRBV19 CASSSGQGFGNTIYF TGTGCCAGTAGTTCCGGACAGGGATTCGGAAACACCATATATTTT
TRBJ2-1 - TRBD1 TRBV6-6 CASSYPGQGNEQFF TGTGCCAGCAGTTACCCCGGACAGGGCAATGAGCAGTTCTTC
TRBJ2-7 - TRBD1 TRBV2 CASSTDRGTYEQYF TGTGCCAGCAGTACCGACAGGGGGACCTACGAGCAGTACTTC
TRBJ1-5 - - TRBV6-1 CASSERFGSNQPQHF TGTGCCAGCAGTGAGAGATTCGGGAGCAATCAGCCCCAGCATTTT
TRBJ1-5 once TRBD1 TRBV18 CASSYTTGDQPQHF TGTGCCAGCTCATATACTACAGGGGATCAGCCCCAGCATTTT
TRBJ2-4 - - TRBV3-1/TRBV3-2 CASSPSVLAKNIQYF TGTGCCAGCAGCCCCTCGGTACTAGCCAAAAACATTCAGTACTTC
TRBJ1-1 - TRBD1 TRBV9 CASSPRGDRGANTEAFF TGTGCCAGCAGCCCTCGGGGCGACAGGGGGGCAAACACTGAAGCTTTCTTT
TRBJ1-2 - - TRBV12-5 CASGSRLGRDGYTF TGTGCTAGTGGCTCCCGGTTGGGCAGGGATGGCTACACCTTC
TRBJ1-3 once - TRBV18 CASSQPPPGVSGNTIYF TGTGCCAGCTCACAACCCCCACCAGGGGTCTCTGGAAACACCATATATTTT
TRBJ2-5 - TRBD1 TRBV9 CASSGGQGLGETQYF TGTGCCAGCAGTGGGGGACAGGGCCTAGGGGAGACCCAGTACTTC
TRBJ1-2 - - TRBV25-1 CASSMVNTLYGYTF TGTGCCAGCAGTATGGTAAACACCCTCTATGGCTACACCTTC
TRBJ1-2 - TRBD1 TRBV7-2 CASSHRGFNYGYTF TGTGCCAGCAGCCACAGGGGGTTTAACTATGGCTACACCTTC
TRBJ2-7 few - TRBV7-6 CASSPTRGSYEQYF TGTGCCAGCAGCCCTACCCGCGGCTCCTACGAGCAGTACTTC
TRBJ2-3 - - TRBV7-9 CASSFGQILSTDTQYF TGTGCCAGCAGCTTCGGACAGATATTAAGCACAGATACGCAGTATTTT
TRBJ2-3 - - TRBV10-3 CAISESRAGIADTQYF TGTGCCATCAGTGAGTCAAGGGCAGGGATAGCAGATACGCAGTATTTT
TRBJ2-7 - TRBD1 TRBV5-1 CASSWEATGGFYEQYF TGCGCCAGCAGCTGGGAGGCGACAGGGGGGTTCTACGAGCAGTACTTC
TRBJ1-4 once TRBD1 TRBV7-9 CASSPPGQGREKLFF TGTGCCAGCAGCCCGCCGGGACAGGGCAGGGAAAAACTGTTTTTT
TRBJ2-3 - TRBD1 TRBV9 CASSTTGGRDTQYF TGTGCCAGCAGTACTACAGGGGGCAGGGATACGCAGTATTTT
TRBJ1-5 - TRBD1 TRBV28 CASSPTGARNQPQHF TGTGCCAGCTCCCCTACAGGGGCCCGCAATCAGCCCCAGCATTTT
TRBJ1-1 - - TRBV19 CASSIDPGGAEAFF TGTGCCAGTAGTATAGACCCGGGGGGAGCCGAAGCTTTCTTT
TRBJ2-1 - TRBD2 TRBV4-1 CASSQGGGRTYNEQFF TGCGCCAGCAGCCAAGGGGGGGGTAGGACCTACAATGAGCAGTTCTTC
TRBJ2-3 - TRBD1 TRBV11-3 CASSLGQGETDTQYF TGTGCCAGCAGCTTAGGACAGGGGGAAACAGATACGCAGTATTTT
TRBJ1-5 - TRBD1 TRBV6-1 CASSEGQGGNQPQHF TGTGCCAGCAGTGAGGGACAGGGGGGCAATCAGCCCCAGCATTTT
TRBJ1-1 - - TRBV29-1 CSVDVLEGGTEAFF TGCAGCGTTGACGTACTCGAGGGTGGCACTGAAGCTTTCTTT
TRBJ2-7 - TRBD2 TRBV7-2 CASSQTLLAGSYEQYF TGTGCCAGCAGCCAGACCCTCCTAGCGGGGAGCTACGAGCAGTACTTC
TRBJ2-6 - TRBD1 TRBV27 CASSSRDSPRANVLTF TGTGCCAGCAGTTCCCGGGACAGTCCGCGGGCCAACGTCCTGACTTTC
TRBJ1-4 - - TRBV7-9 CASSPALTGKDEKLFF TGTGCCAGCAGCCCCGCCCTTACGGGAAAGGACGAAAAACTGTTTTTT
TRBJ2-5 - TRBD2 TRBV7-7 CASSAGTSGGRETQYF TGTGCCAGCAGCGCCGGGACTAGCGGGGGGAGGGAGACCCAGTACTTC
TRBJ1-1 - - TRBV6-5 CASSYGQLGTEAFF TGTGCCAGCAGTTACGGGCAATTGGGCACTGAAGCTTTCTTT
TRBJ2-6 once - TRBV30 CAWSRGSSGANVLTF TGTGCCTGGAGTAGGGGAAGCTCTGGGGCCAACGTCCTGACTTTC
TRBJ1-4 once - TRBV19 CASSSRASPGEKLFF TGTGCCAGTAGTTCGAGGGCCTCCCCCGGGGAAAAACTGTTTTTT
TRBJ2-3 - TRBD2 TRBV7-9 CASSPPGLAATDTQYF TGTGCCAGCAGCCCGCCGGGACTAGCGGCCACAGATACGCAGTATTTT
TRBJ1-2 - TRBD1 TRBV5-1 CASSPTGAGGYTF TGCGCCAGCAGCCCGACAGGGGCCGGTGGCTACACCTTC
TRBJ1-5 once - TRBV19 CASSISQGNGLNQPQHF TGTGCCAGTAGTATATCGCAGGGGAACGGCCTAAATCAGCCCCAGCATTTT
TRBJ2-7 few TRBD1 TRBV29-1 CSASTGTGAHEQYF TGCAGCGCCTCTACCGGGACAGGGGCTCACGAGCAGTACTTC
TRBJ2-1 few - TRBV2 CASSAGPSEDEQFF TGTGCCAGCAGCGCCGGGCCTAGCGAGGATGAGCAGTTCTTC
TRBJ2-3 - TRBD2 TRBV16 CASSLPAGGTDTQYF TGTGCCAGCAGCCTCCCCGCGGGGGGCACAGATACGCAGTATTTT
TRBJ1-2 - - TRBV6-1 CASSESHGRAGGYTF TGTGCCAGCAGTGAAAGCCATGGACGGGCGGGTGGCTACACCTTC
TRBJ1-2 - - TRBV6-2/TRBV6-3 CASTPTGDYGYTF TGTGCCAGCACCCCGACAGGAGACTATGGCTACACCTTC
TRBJ1-2 - TRBD1 TRBV9 CASSVGTGYGYTF TGTGCCAGCAGCGTAGGGACAGGGTATGGCTACACCTTC
TRBJ1-2 - - TRBV5-1 CASSLAGTQGYTF TGCGCCAGCAGCTTGGCCGGGACACAAGGCTACACCTTC
TRBJ2-3 - TRBD2 TRBV3-1/TRBV3-2 CASSHSGDSTDTQYF TGTGCCAGCAGCCACAGCGGGGATAGCACAGATACGCAGTATTTT
TRBJ1-2 - - TRBV25-1 CASSELSGNYGYTF TGTGCCAGCAGTGAATTGAGCGGTAACTATGGCTACACCTTC
TRBJ2-6 - - TRBV19 CASRWLHSGANVLTF TGTGCCAGTAGATGGCTCCACTCTGGGGCCAACGTCCTGACTTTC
TRBJ1-4 few TRBD1 TRBV6-4 CASNIRQGGEKLFF TGTGCCAGCAACATCCGACAGGGGGGTGAAAAACTGTTTTTT